Listed below are T cell receptor beta chains from one sample, sequenced in a study of blood T cell repertoires in COVID-19. The method was immunoSEQ multiplex PCR; TCRdb's version includes in-frame clones alone and lacks a portion of them. The table shows around 200,000 clones, with roughly 90% occurring only once. Specimen: peripheral blood. The source is a man aged 18 to 35 with active or convalescent COVID-19. The CDR3 runs from the conserved cysteine through the conserved F or W. D genes are given only for firm matches. Some rows have no size entry. The others give once, few or many, or a class for an expanded clone.

TGCGCCAGCTCAAGACAGGGATTAGTCCTTAAAGGAAACACCATATATTTT	CASSRQGLVLKGNTIYF	once	TRBV4-1	TRBD1	TRBJ1-3
TGTGCCAGCAGCTCCGGGACAGGGAAAGGGGAGACCCAGTACTTC	CASSSGTGKGETQYF	.	TRBV7-3	TRBD1	TRBJ2-5
TGTGCCAGCAGTTTGAGGACTAGGAATGAGCAGTTCTTC	CASSLRTRNEQFF	.	TRBV27	TRBD2	TRBJ2-1
TGTGCCAGCAGTTTATCTCGCGGCGAAACCTACGAGCAGTACTTC	CASSLSRGETYEQYF	.	TRBV27	.	TRBJ2-7
TGCGCCAGCAGCTTGGATGTGGCGGAAGGACAGTACTTC	CASSLDVAEGQYF	.	TRBV5-1	.	TRBJ2-7
TGTGCCAGCAGTGTTAGACAGCTTGGGACTGAAGCTTTCTTT	CASSVRQLGTEAFF	.	TRBV2	.	TRBJ1-1
TGTGCCTGCACTTCATCGACAGGGGCTGAAGCTTTCTTT	CACTSSTGAEAFF	.	TRBV30	TRBD1	TRBJ1-1
TGTGCCAGCAGCCGTCCCTATTCGAACACCGGGGAGCTGTTTTTT	CASSRPYSNTGELFF	.	TRBV3-1/TRBV3-2	.	TRBJ2-2
TGTGCCAGCAGTGAAGCGCGGACAGCCTACGAGCAGTACTTC	CASSEARTAYEQYF	few	TRBV2	.	TRBJ2-7
TGTGCCAGCTCACAGGGGGCTCCCCAAGAGACCCAGTACTTC	CASSQGAPQETQYF	.	TRBV18	TRBD1	TRBJ2-5
TGTGCCAGCAGCGACTCAACGGCAGATACGCAGTATTTT	CASSDSTADTQYF	.	TRBV7-9	.	TRBJ2-3
TGTGCCAGTAGTATAGGGGTAGCGGGGGGGCGTACAGATACGCAGTATTTT	CASSIGVAGGRTDTQYF	.	TRBV19	TRBD2	TRBJ2-3
TGTGCCAGCAGTTCGACTAACAGACAGGGGAACGGGGAGCTGTTTTTT	CASSSTNRQGNGELFF	.	TRBV27	TRBD1	TRBJ2-2
TGTGCCAGCAGCACGACTAGCGGGACCGCCTACGAGCAGTACTTC	CASSTTSGTAYEQYF	.	TRBV28	TRBD2	TRBJ2-7
TGTGCCTGGAGTGCCACAGCGACAGGAAGGAATCCCGGGGAGCTGTTTTTT	CAWSATATGRNPGELFF	.	TRBV30	.	TRBJ2-2
TGCAGCGTGGAACAGGGCAGAGTCACTGAAGCTTTCTTT	CSVEQGRVTEAFF	.	TRBV29-1	.	TRBJ1-1
TGTGCCAGCAGCCCACAAGGGGATTCCTACAATGAGCAGTTCTTC	CASSPQGDSYNEQFF	.	TRBV7-9	.	TRBJ2-1
TGTGCCAGAAGCCGCCGGGGGGTTCAGCCCCAGCATTTT	CARSRRGVQPQHF	once	TRBV5-3	.	TRBJ1-5
TGCGCCAGCAGCTTAAGACAGGGTACCTACGAGCAGTACTTC	CASSLRQGTYEQYF	.	TRBV5-1	TRBD1	TRBJ2-7
TGTGCCAGCAGTTCTTTTGGGCAGGTCGCCGTCACTGGGGAGCTGTTTTTT	CASSSFGQVAVTGELFF	.	TRBV6-2/TRBV6-3	.	TRBJ2-2
TGTGCCAGCTCACCACCGCGCGGGGTGGAAGATTACACTGAAGCTTTCTTT	CASSPPRGVEDYTEAFF	.	TRBV18	.	TRBJ1-1
TGTGCCAGCAGTCTAACCGGGACTGCCACCTACGAGCAGTACTTC	CASSLTGTATYEQYF	.	TRBV6-2/TRBV6-3	.	TRBJ2-7
TGTGCCAGCAGCTCCTACGGTCTGGGGGCCTCTGGAAACACCATATATTTT	CASSSYGLGASGNTIYF	.	TRBV7-9	.	TRBJ1-3
TGTGCCAGCAGGGAGACAGGGGGAGGCACTGAAGCTTTCTTT	CASRETGGGTEAFF	.	TRBV6-5	TRBD1	TRBJ1-1
TGTGCCAGCAGACTTAACACCGGGGAGCTGTTTTTT	CASRLNTGELFF	once	TRBV7-9	.	TRBJ2-2
TGCGCCAGCAGCTTGGGTGGCAGATCTAGCACAGATACGCAGTATTTT	CASSLGGRSSTDTQYF	.	TRBV5-1	.	TRBJ2-3
TGTGCCACCAGTGATCCGACCGCGGACACGAACACCGGGGAGCTGTTTTTT	CATSDPTADTNTGELFF	.	TRBV24-1	.	TRBJ2-2
TGTGCCAGCAGCCCCCGGCGGGAGGGATTAGAGACCCAGTACTTC	CASSPRREGLETQYF	.	TRBV5-4	TRBD2	TRBJ2-5